This T cell receptor (beta chain) derives from a study of cytomegalovirus exposure and HLA in healthy donors. This CDR3 has 14 amino acids. CDR1 and CDR2 (germline): SGHKS, YYEKEE (reference sequence). Trimming shortened V by 0 bases and J by 6 bases, and 10 bases separated the two germline ends. The protocol was immunoSEQ multiplex PCR, while the TCRdb copy is restricted to in-frame clones and leaves out a portion. This table has 150,000 to 180,000 clones, 86% appearing once. J is TRBJ1-5 and V is TRBV5-5; no clear D. The sequence derives from a human donor in good health. Sequences were obtained from PBMCs. The CDR3 protein is CASSLGGGSQPQHF. DNA for the CDR3: TGTGCCAGCAGCTTGGGGGGAGGAAGTCAGCCCCAGCATTTT.